This passage covers 30 T cell receptor beta chains from one sample sequenced in a study of blood T cell repertoires in COVID-19. Profiling relied on immunoSEQ multiplex PCR, and the TCRdb table lists in-frame clones only, not all of them. Seen here are around 250,000 clones, 88% observed once, and the top ten hold over 2.5%. Sequenced input: PBMCs or T cells enriched from blood (not recorded which). The source is a woman in her thirties or forties who had been exposed to COVID-19.

The chain joins TRBV29-1 to TRBJ1-1; D is perhaps TRBD1 (6 bases). The germline V gene has CDR1 SQVTM and CDR2 ANQGSEA. The ends were cut back, 4 bases at V and 4 bases at J, with 10 bases in the middle. This CDR3 has 12 residues. The chain's CDR3 is CSVVRGFTEAFF. The CDR3 DNA reads as TGCAGCGTTGTTAGGGGGTTCACTGAAGCTTTCTTT.

About this clone itself: This sample includes further DNA sequences coding for the same CDR3. This rearrangement joins TRBV6-2 or TRBV6-3 to TRBJ1-2; 10 bases line up with TRBD1. Germline CDR1 and CDR2: MNHEY and SVGEGT. The CDR3 has 15 residues. V trimming: 0 bases; J trimming: 2 bases; junction bases outside the gene matches: 0. The CDR3 DNA is TGTGCCAGCAGTTACTCGGGACAGGGGAACTATGGCTACACCTTC. It translates to CASSYSGQGNYGYTF.

About this clone itself: Compared with germline, one end of the junction differs, possibly owing to a read error. The rearrangement joins TRBV11-3 to TRBJ1-2; TRBD1 matches 7 bases. Germline V gives CDR1 SGHNT, CDR2 YENEEA. The CDR3 is 15 residues long. This CDR3 is CASSLDRVSNYGYTF. The DNA for the CDR3 is TGTGCCAGCAGCCTAGACAGGGTCTCTAACTATGGCTACACCTTC.

The chain couples TRBV2 to TRBJ2-2; 9 bases are shared with TRBD2. CDR1 SNHLY and CDR2 FYNNEI come from the germline V gene. The CDR3 is 14 amino acids. Trimming took 9 bases from V and 5 from J; bases not matched to a gene: 7. CDR3 amino acids: CASLRRGGTGELFF. The CDR3 DNA follows: TGTGCCAGTCTCAGGCGGGGGGGAACCGGGGAGCTGTTTTTT. Supplemented by reference TRBV2 and TRBJ2-2, the full variable domain reads EPEVTQTPSHQVTQMGQEVILRCVPISNHLYFYWYRQILGQKVEFLVSFYNNEISEKSEIFDDQFSVERPDGSNFTLKIRSTKLEDSAMYFCASLRRGGTGELFFGEGSRLTVL.

V usage is TRBV2 and J usage is TRBJ2-1; D is unclear. With 6 bases removed from V and 3 bases from J, the gap between germline ends came to 6 bases. The germline CDR1 and CDR2 sequences are SNHLY and FYNNEI. The CDR3 spans 12 residues. The CDR3 DNA sequence: TGTGCCAGCAGGGTTAGCTACAATGAGCAGTTCTTC. This gives the protein CASRVSYNEQFF.

This clone was detected many times. The chain couples TRBV2 to TRBJ1-6, with a tentative D call TRBD1 (6 bases). Per germline, CDR1 SNHLY and CDR2 FYNNEI. The V gene lost 4 bases and the J gene lost 6 bases, with 10 bases spanning the gap. This CDR3 region has 14 residues. The CDR3 DNA reads as TGTGCCAGCAGTGTTCGCAGGGGTAATTCACCCCTCCACTTT. This codes for CASSVRRGNSPLHF.

V is TRBV15 and J is TRBJ2-7, with TRBD1 matching over 8 bases. The CDR3 sequence is 16 residues long. Germline V gene data show CDR1 as LNHNV and CDR2 as YYDKDF (reference sequence). Trimming took 0 bases from V and 3 from J; bases not matched to a gene: 7. The CDR3 bases are TGTGCCACCAGCAGAGATACGAGACAGGGGTTCTACGAGCAGTACTTC. Encoded protein: CATSRDTRQGFYEQYF.

This clone was detected only a few times. This chain links TRBV5-4 with TRBJ1-1, with D possibly being TRBD1 (5 bases). The ends were cut back, 4 bases at V and 9 bases at J, with 13 bases in the middle. Looked up from germline, CDR1 is SGHNT and CDR2 is YYREEE (reference sequence). The CDR3 totals 12 residues. The CDR3 reads CASSANGGKAFF. The CDR3 region has the DNA TGTGCCAGCAGCGCAAATGGGGGGAAAGCTTTCTTT.

The CDR3 loop is CASSFTHYRGPSYNSPLHF. Here the CDR3 DNA reads TGTGCCAGCAGCTTCACCCATTACAGGGGGCCCTCCTATAATTCACCCCTCCACTTT. V is TRBV7-8 and J is TRBJ1-6, with 9 nucleotides matching TRBD1. The CDR3 has 19 residues. With 3 bases clipped from V and 0 bases from J, the junction kept 9 bases outside the gene matches. CDR1 and CDR2 from the germline V gene are SGHVS and FQNEAQ. The whole variable domain, remainder taken from reference TRBV7-8 and TRBJ1-6, is GAGVSQSPRYKVAKRGQDVALRCDPISGHVSLFWYQQALGQGPEFLTYFQNEAQLDKSGLPSDRFFAERPEGSVSTLKIQRTQQEDSAVYLCASSFTHYRGPSYNSPLHFGNGTRLTVT.

This chain joins TRBV5-1 and TRBJ2-3; 12 bases fit TRBD2. V shed 0 bases and J 0 bases; nucleotides not matched to a gene: 14. Germline values: CDR1 SGHRS, CDR2 YFSETQ. This CDR3 is built from 21 residues. The chain's CDR3 is CASSLEYGTSGRGSSTDTQYF. The CDR3 DNA sequence: TGCGCCAGCAGCTTGGAGTATGGGACTAGCGGGCGGGGCTCTAGCACAGATACGCAGTATTTT.

V and J are TRBV18 and TRBJ1-5, with 8 bases aligning to TRBD1. Germline V CDR1 and CDR2: KGHSH, LQKENI. Trimming at V came to 2 bases and at J to 4 bases, leaving 13 bases not matched to a gene. CDR3 size: 18 residues. The CDR3 here is CASSPDAGGGLGNQPQHF. In nucleotides, the CDR3 is TGTGCCAGCTCACCAGATGCAGGGGGCGGACTGGGGAATCAGCCCCAGCATTTT.

This chain uses TRBV27 with TRBJ2-4; TRBD1 aligns across 8 bases. The CDR3 consists of 15 residues. V trimming: 5 bases; J trimming: 3 bases; junction bases outside the gene matches: 6. Germline V gene sequence: CDR1 MNHEY, CDR2 SMNVEV (reference sequence). The CDR3 loop is CASSQPGQDKNIQYF. The CDR3 DNA sequence: TGTGCCAGCAGTCAGCCGGGACAGGACAAAAACATTCAGTACTTC.

The chain combines TRBV2 with TRBJ1-6; 7 bases fit TRBD1. This CDR3 has 12 residues. In germline, CDR1 is SNHLY, CDR2 FYNNEI. The trim removed 8 bases at V and 13 bases at J, leaving 8 bases unmatched. CDR3 coding DNA: TGTGCCAGCCTCCGGGACAGCTGGCCCCTCCACTTT. It specifies CASLRDSWPLHF. The full variable domain, rest sourced from reference TRBV2 and TRBJ1-6, is EPEVTQTPSHQVTQMGQEVILRCVPISNHLYFYWYRQILGQKVEFLVSFYNNEISEKSEIFDDQFSVERPDGSNFTLKIRSTKLEDSAMYFCASLRDSWPLHFGNGTRLTVT.

The rearrangement uses TRBV18 and TRBJ1-4; TRBD1 agrees at 7 bases. There are 13 residues in the CDR3. J lost 8 bases, V lost 8 bases, and 8 bases had no gene match. Germline V gene lookup returns CDR1 KGHSH and CDR2 LQKENI. In nucleotides, the CDR3 is TGTGCCAGCACCGAAGGACAGGCCGAAAAACTGTTTTTT. It translates to CASTEGQAEKLFF.

V and J are TRBV12-3 or TRBV12-4 and TRBJ1-3, with unresolved D. V shed 6 bases and J shed 0 bases, with 6 bases lying between them. This CDR3 is built from 13 residues. CDR3 region: CASRESSGNTIYF. CDR3 nucleotides: TGTGCCAGCAGGGAGAGCTCTGGAAACACCATATATTTT.

The chain is built from TRBV6-5 and TRBJ2-3; 10 nucleotides line up with TRBD1. Trimming took 6 bases from V and 7 from J; bases not matched to a gene: 10. The CDR3 has 15 residues. From germline, CDR1 is MNHEY and CDR2 SVGAGI. CDR3 coding DNA: TGTGCCAGCAGCCGACCCGGGACAGGGGAGAATACGCAGTATTTT. This codes for CASSRPGTGENTQYF.

The DNA of the CDR3 is TGCAGCGTTGACGGCCAGGGGGCTTTTGGCTATGGCTACACCTTC. Translated, it gives CSVDGQGAFGYGYTF. The chain has TRBV29-1 and TRBJ1-2; 8 bases match TRBD1. The germline gives CDR1 SQVTM, CDR2 ANQGSEA. With 3 bases clipped from V and 4 bases from J, the junction kept 10 bases outside the gene matches. The CDR3 covers 15 residues.

The chain joins TRBV5-5 to TRBJ2-5; TRBD2 agrees at 7 bases. Trimming took 5 bases from V and 7 from J; bases not matched to a gene: 14. This CDR3 region has 15 residues. Germline lookup yields CDR1 SGHKS and CDR2 YYEKEE (reference sequence). The CDR3 DNA sequence: TGTGCCAGCAGTTCCGGGACTACAAATCTTGGGACCCAGTACTTC. This codes for CASSSGTTNLGTQYF. Full variable domain (rest looked up from reference TRBV5-5 and TRBJ2-5): DAGVTQSPTHLIKTRGQQVTLRCSPISGHKSVSWYQQVLGQGPQFIFQYYEKEERGRGNFPDRFSARQFPNYSSELNVNALLLGDSALYLCASSSGTTNLGTQYFGPGTRLLVL.

The genes are TRBV7-9 and TRBJ2-1, with D perhaps matching TRBD2 (6 bases). Trimming shortened V by 4 bases and J by 10 bases, and 17 bases separated the two germline ends. The CDR3 totals 14 residues. Germline CDR1 and CDR2: SEHNR and FQNEAQ (reference sequence). The CDR3 loop reads CASSSPLGGAEQFF. The CDR3 DNA is TGTGCCAGCAGCTCGCCCTTGGGCGGGGCCGAGCAGTTCTTC.

CDR3 bases: TGTGCCAGTAATAGTGGCAGGGGGCACAATGAGCAGTTCTTC. Translating gives CASNSGRGHNEQFF. The V and J genes are TRBV19 and TRBJ2-1; TRBD1 aligns across 8 bases. CDR1 and CDR2 from the germline V gene are LNHDA and SQIVND (reference sequence). This CDR3 has 14 residues. The junction had 7 bases not matched to a gene; V was cut back by 7 bases and J by 5 bases.

This chain links TRBV15 with TRBJ2-7; D is perhaps TRBD1 (5 bases). Germline CDR1 LNHNV, CDR2 YYDKDF (reference sequence). V lost 0 bases and J 2 bases, leaving 11 bases between the germline ends. The CDR3 has 15 amino acids. For the CDR3, the DNA is TGTGCCACCAGCAGAGATCCTACAGGAACCTACGAGCAGTACTTC. Translating it yields CATSRDPTGTYEQYF.

V gene TRBV19 combines with J gene TRBJ1-6; 10 bases line up with TRBD1. Germline trimming cut 3 bases from V and 7 bases from J; bases unmatched to any gene: 3. CDR1 and CDR2 from the germline V gene are LNHDA and SQIVND (reference sequence). The CDR3 spans 15 residues. For the CDR3, the DNA is TGTGCCAGTAGTATCTGGACAGGGGGAAATTCACCCCTCCACTTT. Its protein is CASSIWTGGNSPLHF.

This chain joins TRBV19 and TRBJ1-2; TRBD1 might be the D (6 bases). V was shortened by 6 bases and J by 4 bases, with 9 bases between the two germline ends. This CDR3 comprises 12 residues. From germline, CDR1 is LNHDA and CDR2 SQIVND (reference sequence). The CDR3 region is CASSGTPYGYTF. CDR3 nucleotides: TGTGCCAGTAGCGGGACACCCTATGGCTACACCTTC.

V and J are TRBV6-5 and TRBJ2-3, with D maybe TRBD2 (6 bases). CDR1 MNHEY and CDR2 SVGAGI come from the germline V gene. The CDR3 has 15 amino acids. V lost 2 bases to trimming and J lost 2 bases, with 11 bases between them. The CDR3 spells CASSYGRGVTDTQYF. The CDR3, as DNA: TGTGCCAGCAGTTACGGGCGGGGTGTCACAGATACGCAGTATTTT.

The CDR3 nucleotides read TGTGCCAGCAGCGTAGGACAGGTTAACTCACCCCTCCACTTT. It specifies CASSVGQVNSPLHF. The gene calls are TRBV9 and TRBJ1-6; the D gene is possibly TRBD1 (6 bases). The ends were cut back, 0 bases at V and 10 bases at J, with 11 bases in the middle. The CDR3 totals 14 residues. Germline assignment: CDR1 SGDLS and CDR2 YYNGEE.

CDR3 protein: CASSLTSGTDTQYF. The CDR3 nucleotides are TGTGCCAGCAGCTTGACTAGCGGCACAGATACGCAGTATTTT. The chain couples TRBV7-3 to TRBJ2-3, with 8 bases lining up with TRBD2. The CDR3 sequence is 14 residues long. The germline gives CDR1 SGHTA, CDR2 FQGTGA. J lost 1 base, V lost 3 bases, and 0 bases had no gene match.

The chain links TRBV2 to TRBJ2-7; TRBD2 might be the D (5 bases). V lost 3 bases and J 6 bases, leaving 12 bases between the germline ends. This CDR3 comprises 13 residues. Germline V gives CDR1 SNHLY, CDR2 FYNNEI. The CDR3 sequence is CASSDLLEGEQYF. The CDR3 nucleotides are TGTGCCAGCAGTGACCTGCTTGAGGGCGAGCAGTACTTC.

This clone was observed once. The chain couples TRBV7-9 to TRBJ2-7, with 11 positions matching TRBD1. Germline V gene sequence: CDR1 SEHNR, CDR2 FQNEAQ (reference sequence). Unmatched junction bases numbered 3, after V lost 5 bases and J lost 0 bases. CDR3 size: 15 residues. CDR3: CASSPGQGDSYEQYF. CDR3 DNA: TGTGCCAGCAGCCCGGGACAGGGGGACTCCTACGAGCAGTACTTC.

The chain is built from TRBV5-1 and TRBJ1-2; no reliable D call. This CDR3 has 14 amino acids. Germline values: CDR1 SGHRS, CDR2 YFSETQ. V lost 5 bases and J 4 bases, leaving 15 bases between the germline ends. This chain's CDR3 is CASREMGEGYGYTF. In nucleotides, the CDR3 is TGCGCCAGCAGGGAAATGGGCGAGGGCTATGGCTACACCTTC.

The chain carries TRBV18 and TRBJ1-1, with D possibly being TRBD1 (6 bases). CDR3 length: 13 amino acids. Germline V gene sequence: CDR1 KGHSH, CDR2 LQKENI. Deletions cut 5 bases from V and 1 base from J, with 8 bases between. The CDR3 sequence: CASSEGQNTEAFF. CDR3 DNA sequence: TGTGCCAGCTCAGAGGGACAGAACACTGAAGCTTTCTTT.